One and the same sample provided the 14 T cell receptor beta chains below, sequenced in a study of blood T cells in healthy people across ages. A second PCR of about 7 to 12 cycles used a sample-barcoded 5' primer and a J-beta primer mix. TCRdb recomputed calls from the 5' RACE reads with MiXCR, one row per CDR3 protein. Here the sample spans roughly 700,000 distinct CDR3 sequences, 45% to 50% being singletons. Sample: blood. Receptors were obtained from a woman aged 55-75 years in good health.

This clonotype was observed once. The chain carries TRBV20-1 and TRBJ2-1; D perhaps matches TRBD1 (5 bases). Germline V gives CDR1 DFQATT, CDR2 SNEGSKA (reference sequence). Deletions cut 1 base from V and 5 bases from J, with 6 bases between. The CDR3 is made up of 12 amino acids. The CDR3 is CSARVGDNEQFF. The CDR3 bases are TGCAGTGCTAGAGTAGGGGACAATGAGCAGTTCTTC.

This clonotype occurred a few times. The chain carries TRBV9 and TRBJ2-3, with a possible D match to TRBD2 (5 bases). In germline, CDR1 is SGDLS, CDR2 YYNGEE. CDR3 size: 15 residues. Trimming took 0 bases from V and 0 from J, leaving 8 bases between them. In nucleotides, the CDR3 is TGTGCCAGCAGCGTAGGTGGACTTAGCACAGATACGCAGTATTTT. It specifies CASSVGGLSTDTQYF.

This sequence joins TRBV11-2 and TRBJ2-7; the D is unclear. V dropped 3 bases and J dropped 3 bases, with 15 bases sitting between them. CDR1 is SGHAT and CDR2 is FQNNGV in the germline V gene. The CDR3 is made up of 15 amino acids. CDR3 amino acids: CASSFSVDVYYEQYF. The CDR3 nucleotides read TGTGCCAGCAGCTTCTCAGTGGACGTATACTACGAGCAGTACTTC.

This chain uses TRBV6-1 with TRBJ2-3, with D possibly being TRBD1 (5 bases). V lost 7 bases and J lost 4, with 24 bases in between. Germline CDR1 reads MNHNS; CDR2 reads SASEGT. The CDR3 length is 17 residues. The CDR3 sequence is CASTPLVALQGPDTQYF. In nucleotides, the CDR3 is TGTGCCAGCACTCCCCTGGTGGCCTTGCAGGGCCCAGATACGCAGTATTTT.

There are a few counts of this clonotype. The chain links TRBV13 to TRBJ1-6, with D possibly TRBD1 on 5 matching bases. The CDR3 is 15 residues long. Deletions cut 5 bases from V and 7 bases from J, with 15 bases between. CDR1 is PRHDT and CDR2 is FYEKMQ in the germline V gene (reference sequence). CDR3 region: CASSGRTGTNSPLHF. CDR3 coding DNA: TGTGCCAGCAGCGGCCGAACCGGGACCAATTCACCCCTCCACTTT.

In its sample, this clonotype was seen many times. The rearrangement joins TRBV4-3 to TRBJ2-7; the D gene could be TRBD1 or TRBD2 (5 bases each). CDR1 LGHNA and CDR2 YSLEER come from the germline V gene. V lost 4 bases and J lost 2, with 12 bases in between. The CDR3 extends over 14 amino acids. This CDR3 reads CASSLDVGAYEQYF. The CDR3 DNA reads TGCGCCAGCAGCCTGGATGTGGGGGCCTACGAGCAGTACTTC.

The chain joins TRBV7-2 to TRBJ2-1; D may correspond to TRBD1 or TRBD2 (5 bases each). The germline CDR1 and CDR2 sequences are SGHTA and FQGNSA. Trimming removed 1 base from V and 9 bases from J, with 16 bases in between. The CDR3 runs 15 residues. This CDR3 reads CASSLGGGRAGEQFF. In nucleotides, the CDR3 is TGTGCCAGCAGCTTAGGGGGCGGGCGGGCTGGTGAGCAGTTCTTC. Combining the CDR3 with reference TRBV7-2 and TRBJ2-1 gives the whole variable domain GAGVSQSPSNKVTEKGKDVELRCDPISGHTALYWYRQSLGQGLEFLIYFQGNSAPDKSGLPSDRFSAERTGGSVSTLTIQRTQQEDSAVYLCASSLGGGRAGEQFFGPGTRLTVL.

This clonotype has more than one count but fewer than ten. One end of the junction is discordant with germline, which a read error may explain. This chain connects TRBV6-5 to TRBJ2-5; D could derive from TRBD1 or TRBD2 (5 bases each). CDR3 length: 13 residues. Germline assignment: CDR1 MNHEY and CDR2 SVGAGI. DNA for the CDR3: TGTGCCAGCAGTGACTCGTGGGGGGAGACCCAGTACTTC. This encodes CASSDSWGETQYF.

The chain uses TRBV2 and TRBJ2-3; 8 bases map to TRBD2. V lost 5 bases and J lost 4; bases outside the gene matches: 8. The CDR3 spans 15 residues. The germline V gene has CDR1 SNHLY and CDR2 FYNNEI. The CDR3 sequence is CASSLSGLASDTQYF. DNA of the CDR3: TGTGCCAGCAGTCTTAGCGGACTAGCTTCAGATACGCAGTATTTT.

V usage is TRBV7-2 and J usage is TRBJ2-1; 7 bases align to TRBD2. After removal of 1 base from V and 1 base from J, the junction contained 7 bases not matched to a gene. CDR1 and CDR2 from the germline V gene are SGHTA and FQGNSA. The CDR3 has 17 residues. CDR3 DNA: TGTGCCAGCAGCTTAGATGTTATCGGGGGGTCCTACAATGAGCAGTTCTTC. Translation gives CASSLDVIGGSYNEQFF.

V gene TRBV6-1 combines with J gene TRBJ2-5; 10 bases are a match to TRBD2. Germline V gene data show CDR1 as MNHNS and CDR2 as SASEGT. The CDR3 extends over 14 amino acids. V shed 5 bases, J shed 6 bases, and the junction held 6 bases outside the gene matches. The CDR3 reads CASSSAGGPQTQYF. The CDR3 nucleotides are TGTGCCAGCAGTTCAGCGGGAGGGCCACAGACCCAGTACTTC.

The chain joins TRBV3-1 to TRBJ2-4; D might be TRBD1 (6 bases). The germline V and J ends were trimmed by 0 bases and 7 bases, with 13 bases remaining between them. The CDR3 covers 15 residues. Germline loops: CDR1 LGHDT, CDR2 YNNKEL (reference sequence). CDR3 amino acids: CASSQDPGALNIQYF. CDR3 DNA sequence: TGTGCCAGCAGCCAAGATCCAGGGGCGCTGAACATTCAGTACTTC.

The chain combines TRBV12-3 or TRBV12-4 with TRBJ2-1, with TRBD2 identical over 11 bases. This CDR3 region has 16 residues. The J segment lost 9 bases and the V segment lost 6 bases, leaving 13 bases of the junction unmatched. CDR3: CASSPGGSGRAREQFF. As DNA, the CDR3 is TGTGCCAGCAGCCCCGGGGGTAGCGGGAGGGCTCGTGAGCAGTTCTTC.

The chain has TRBV10-3 and TRBJ2-3; D may match TRBD1 or TRBD2 (5 bases each). The CDR3 totals 16 residues. Germline V gene data show CDR1 as ENHRY and CDR2 as SYGVKD. The ends were cut back, 4 bases at V and 2 bases at J, with 16 bases in the middle. The CDR3 here is CAISGKRGEPTDTQYF. The CDR3 DNA reads as TGTGCCATCAGTGGAAAGCGAGGGGAACCCACAGATACGCAGTATTTT.